The 11 T cell receptor beta chains given below trace back to one sample, sequenced in a study of blood T cell repertoires in COVID-19. Profiled with immunoSEQ multiplex PCR; TCRdb holds only in-frame clones, not every one. Of hundreds of thousands of clones detected, around 88% appear once; the ten largest clones hold 2.1%. The sequencing sample was made of peripheral blood. Receptors originate from a woman aged 25 to 39 who had recovered from COVID-19.

The chain combines TRBV5-8 with TRBJ2-7; TRBD2 matches at 7 bases. The V and J ends lost 3 bases and 6 bases, in that order; junction bases with no gene match: 6. The CDR3 length is 13 residues. Germline CDR1 is SGHTS and CDR2 is YDEGEE. The CDR3 here is CASSSFGGGEQYF. The CDR3 bases are TGTGCCAGCAGCTCCTTTGGGGGGGGCGAGCAGTACTTC.

The gene calls are TRBV12-3 or TRBV12-4 and TRBJ1-4, with unresolved D. Trimming cost V 0 bases and J 7 bases, with 6 bases left between them. This CDR3 has 13 amino acids. CDR3 DNA: TGTGCCAGCAGTTTAGCCTTCTCTGAAAAACTGTTTTTT. It yields the protein CASSLAFSEKLFF.

The chain joins TRBV6-5 to TRBJ1-2; D is perhaps TRBD1 (5 bases). V lost 5 bases, J lost 7 bases, and 14 bases lay in between. This CDR3 has 13 amino acids. Germline CDR1 is MNHEY and CDR2 is SVGAGI. This CDR3 is CASSSGTLGGYTF. In nucleotides, the CDR3 is TGTGCCAGCAGTAGCGGGACCCTGGGTGGCTACACCTTC.

This clone was recorded only once. CDR3: CASGEGLAGDNEQFF. The CDR3 nucleotides are TGTGCTAGTGGCGAGGGACTAGCGGGTGACAATGAGCAGTTCTTC. The V gene is TRBV12-5, the J gene TRBJ2-1, with 12 bases matching TRBD2. CDR3 length: 15 residues. Looked up from germline, CDR1 is LGHNT and CDR2 is FRNRAP. V lost 6 bases and J lost 5; bases outside the gene matches: 5.

V usage is TRBV5-1 and J usage is TRBJ2-7; the match to TRBD1 covers 7 bases. This CDR3 has 15 amino acids. CDR1 and CDR2 (germline): SGHRS, YFSETQ. Trimming took 2 bases from V and 5 from J; bases not matched to a gene: 10. The CDR3 protein is CASSLGGWITNEQYF. CDR3 nucleotides: TGCGCCAGCAGCTTAGGGGGCTGGATAACAAACGAGCAGTACTTC.

J is TRBJ2-7 and V is TRBV5-6, with a tentative D call TRBD1 (5 bases). Germline assignment: CDR1 SGHDT and CDR2 YYEEEE. Trimming took off 2 bases at V and 2 bases at J, with 8 bases between the two ends. The CDR3 runs to 13 residues. CDR3 amino acids: CASSLQATYEQYF. The CDR3 nucleotides read TGTGCCAGCAGCTTACAGGCCACCTACGAGCAGTACTTC.

The chain uses TRBV19 and TRBJ2-5, with 7 bases fitting TRBD2. The CDR3 covers 15 residues. Germline V CDR1 and CDR2: LNHDA, SQIVND (reference sequence). The junction had 13 bases not matched to a gene; V was cut back by 7 bases and J by 5 bases. The CDR3 DNA reads as TGTGCCAGTAAACAGAAGCCTGGGACTATGGAGACCCAGTACTTC. It yields the protein CASKQKPGTMETQYF.

The chain links TRBV21-1 to TRBJ2-7; TRBD1 was called by the table and not checked on the DNA. TRBV21-1 is noted as a pseudogene. The CDR3 has 15 residues. CDR3 loop: CASSPPQGPSYEQYF. CDR3 nucleotides: TGTGCCAGCAGCCCACCCCAGGGGCCCTCGTACGAGCAGTACTTC.

This chain links TRBV10-1 with TRBJ2-3, with TRBD1 identical over 8 bases. CDR1 and CDR2 (germline): WNHNN, SYGVQD (reference sequence). There are 16 residues in the CDR3. V shed 0 bases and J 3 bases; nucleotides not matched to a gene: 5. The CDR3, as DNA: TGCGCCAGCAGTGAGTCGGTTACAGGGGGGACAGATACGCAGTATTTT. Translation gives CASSESVTGGTDTQYF.

The chain carries TRBV2 and TRBJ2-2; D possibly corresponds to TRBD2 (6 bases). Germline CDR1 SNHLY, CDR2 FYNNEI. The CDR3 consists of 15 residues. V dropped 8 bases and J dropped 1 base, with 14 bases sitting between them. As DNA, the CDR3 is TGTGCCAGCGGAGGGGTCAGCCGGAACACCGGGGAGCTGTTTTTT. It specifies CASGGVSRNTGELFF.

This chain links TRBV5-1 with TRBJ1-1; no definite D call. The CDR3 is 15 amino acids. V was shortened by 4 bases and J by 1 base, with 14 bases between the two germline ends. Germline CDR1 SGHRS, CDR2 YFSETQ. The chain's CDR3 is CASSPEAPGNTEAFF. The CDR3 bases are TGCGCCAGCAGCCCTGAAGCCCCCGGGAACACTGAAGCTTTCTTT.